This paragraph covers one TCR beta chain sequence. No cognate antigen has been identified for it. No qualities accompany the bases; no much larger clone lies one base away. The CDR3, from cysteine to phenylalanine, totals 14 residues. Only CDR3 DNA is held: 42 bases, read in frame from base 1. Per the germline V gene, MNHEY is the CDR1 and SVGAGI is the CDR2. V was cut back by 1 base and J by 7 bases, leaving a gap of 11 bases between them. This entry is derived from a study of T-cell memory formation after mild COVID-19 (dated by TCRdb to the early 2020s). Study-wide context: Most TCR sequence clusters were specific to one of the two donors. T-cell clones expanding and contracting after mild COVID-19 in a couple of donors were tracked by longitudinal TCRalpha and TCRbeta repertoire sequencing. The cohort comprised two young, previously healthy adult volunteers, one female and one male. The paper as a whole reports these results and caveats: The detection of some responding clones in pre-infection memory suggests that pre-existing cross-reactive memory T cells joined the SARS-CoV-2 response. The second-wave clones that peaked on day 37 were not confirmed to be SARS-CoV-2 specific. Contracting CD4+ clones were located mainly in the CM and EM memory subsets, whereas CD8+ clones were found to be enriched in EMRA. Clones that contracted from day 15 to 85 showed balanced CD4/CD8 phenotypes, whereas a second wave of clones that expanded from day 15 to 37 leaned towards CD4+. Only two mild cases were covered in the study, and larger cohorts including severe cases with pre-infection samples were considered necessary.

Ficoll-Paque density gradient centrifugation was used to isolate PBMCs. Sequencing instrument: Illumina NovaSeq 6000. cDNA libraries for TCRalpha and TCRbeta were prepared by 5'RACE using constant-segment primers, with sample barcodes and unique molecular identifiers added. Trizol reagent was used to extract RNA from every sample. Amplification of the libraries took two PCR steps, and the second step added a second sample barcode plus Illumina TruSeq adapters. Sequencing of libraries was performed on an Illumina NovaSeq with 2 x 150 bp paired-end reads. In the paper's pipeline: Demultiplexing of reads and collapsing into UMI-guided consensus sequences were performed with migec v1.2.7. With mixcr v2.1.11, UMI consensuses were aligned to TRA and TRB V and J templates and assembled into clonotypes. A clonotype was counted as expanded or contracted only when both edgeR and NoisET called the clonotype significant, with the noise models trained on biological replicates. For edgeR calls, a false discovery rate-adjusted p below 0.01 and a log2 fold-change threshold of 1 were applied. As an exploratory analysis of dynamics, PCA with hierarchical clustering was applied to max-normalized trajectories of the 1000 most abundant clonotypes. The CD4 or CD8 phenotype of responding clones was assigned using the separately sequenced CD4+ and CD8+ repertoires. TCRdb trimmed the raw reads at Q25, called clones with MiXCR and kept productive beta chains. Identical CDR3 protein sequences are pooled into one entry, listed with their most common genes and DNA. None of the V and J calls come from the authors' own analysis; TCRdb made them. The sample profile shows roughly 100,000 distinct CDR3 sequences; about an eighth of them were found once. The biggest ten clones account for more than 25% of the sample.

The receptor comes from an adult woman who had mild COVID-19 (a few samples of this study predate the infection). The sample titles of this study are shuffled in the database, so cell type and time point are left out; the donor was told from shared clones. This chain joins TRBV6-5 to TRBJ2-1, with TRBD1 tentatively as D gene (5 bases match). Sequencing used PBMCs or a T cell subset sorted from them (not recorded which). This receptor has the CDR3 CASSYFSKGNEQFF. DNA sequence: TGTGCCAGCAGTTACTTTAGTAAGGGGAATGAGCAGTTCTTC.